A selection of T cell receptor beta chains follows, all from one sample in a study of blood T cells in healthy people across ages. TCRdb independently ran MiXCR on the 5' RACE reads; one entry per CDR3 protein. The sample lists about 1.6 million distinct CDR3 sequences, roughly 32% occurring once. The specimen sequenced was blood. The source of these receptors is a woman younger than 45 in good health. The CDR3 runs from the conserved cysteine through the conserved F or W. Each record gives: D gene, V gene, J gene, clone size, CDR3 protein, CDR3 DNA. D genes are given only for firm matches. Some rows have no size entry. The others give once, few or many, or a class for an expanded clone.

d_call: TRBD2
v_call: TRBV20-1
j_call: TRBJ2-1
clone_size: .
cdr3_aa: CSARELAGGLALQQFF
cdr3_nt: TGCAGTGCTAGAGAACTAGCGGGGGGCCTCGCCCTCCAACAGTTCTTC

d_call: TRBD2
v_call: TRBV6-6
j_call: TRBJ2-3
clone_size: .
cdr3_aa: CAPQTAGVFTDTQYF
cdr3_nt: TGTGCCCCCCAAACGGCGGGAGTATTCACAGATACGCAGTATTTT

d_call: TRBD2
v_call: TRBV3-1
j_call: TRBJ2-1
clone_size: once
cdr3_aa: CASSQDLRELGSYNEQFF
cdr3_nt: TGTGCCAGCAGCCAAGATCTGCGGGAGTTAGGCTCCTACAATGAGCAGTTCTTC

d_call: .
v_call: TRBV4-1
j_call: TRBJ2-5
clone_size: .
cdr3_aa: CASGRPAEGETQYF
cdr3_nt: TGCGCCAGCGGACGGCCGGCGGAGGGAGAGACCCAGTACTTC

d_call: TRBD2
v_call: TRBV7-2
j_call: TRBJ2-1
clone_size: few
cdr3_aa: CASSFSGGLAYNEQFF
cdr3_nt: TGTGCCAGCAGCTTTAGCGGGGGTCTCGCCTACAATGAGCAGTTCTTC

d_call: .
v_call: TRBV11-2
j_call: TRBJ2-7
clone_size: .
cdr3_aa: CASSWSVDYEQYF
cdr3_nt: TGTGCCAGCAGCTGGTCTGTAGACTACGAGCAGTACTTC

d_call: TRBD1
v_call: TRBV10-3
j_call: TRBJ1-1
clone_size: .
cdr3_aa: CAISELMMGQGSGTEAFF
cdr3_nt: TGTGCCATCAGTGAGTTGATGATGGGACAGGGGTCGGGGACTGAAGCTTTCTTT

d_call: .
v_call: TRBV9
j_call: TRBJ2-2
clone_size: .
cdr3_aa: CASSVEAAGALGERFF
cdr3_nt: TGTGCCAGCAGCGTAGAGGCGGCGGGGGCGCTGGGGGAGCGGTTTTTT

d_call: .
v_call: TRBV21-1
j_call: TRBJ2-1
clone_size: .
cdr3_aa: CASSSRENRYGEQFF
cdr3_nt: TGTGCCAGCAGCTCCAGGGAGAACAGATATGGCGAGCAGTTCTTC

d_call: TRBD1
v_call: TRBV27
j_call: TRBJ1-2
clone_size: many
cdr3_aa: CASRPTGNYGYTF
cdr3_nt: TGTGCCAGCAGACCGACAGGGAACTATGGCTACACCTTC

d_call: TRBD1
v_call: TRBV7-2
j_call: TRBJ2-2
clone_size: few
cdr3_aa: CASSPFTGGGFRELFF
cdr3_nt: TGTGCCAGCAGCCCGTTTACAGGGGGAGGATTCAGGGAGCTGTTTTTT

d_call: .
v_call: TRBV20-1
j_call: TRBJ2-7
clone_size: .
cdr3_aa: CSARVVGGGGYEQYF
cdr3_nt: TGCAGTGCTAGGGTCGTAGGAGGGGGCGGCTACGAGCAGTACTTC

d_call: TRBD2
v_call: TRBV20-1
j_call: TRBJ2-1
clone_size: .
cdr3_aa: CSARGGLAGGHNEQFF
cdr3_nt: TGCAGTGCTAGGGGGGGACTAGCGGGAGGACACAATGAGCAGTTCTTC

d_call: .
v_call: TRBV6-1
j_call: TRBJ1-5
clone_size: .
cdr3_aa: CASSVGAQSNQPQHF
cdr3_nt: TGCGCCAGCAGTGTAGGGGCACAGAGCAATCAGCCCCAGCATTTT

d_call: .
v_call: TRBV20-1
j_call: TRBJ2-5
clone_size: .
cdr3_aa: CSARLATRQETQYF
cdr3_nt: TGCAGTGCTAGACTAGCAACGCGCCAAGAGACCCAGTACTTC

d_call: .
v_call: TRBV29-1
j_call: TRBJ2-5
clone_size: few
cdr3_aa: CSVEFPGRETQYF
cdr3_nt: TGCAGCGTTGAATTTCCGGGTCGGGAGACCCAGTACTTC

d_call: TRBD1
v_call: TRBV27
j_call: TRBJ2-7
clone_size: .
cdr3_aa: CASSSRLAQGAGEQYF
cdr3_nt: TGTGCCAGCAGTAGCCGGCTGGCGCAGGGGGCTGGCGAGCAGTACTTC

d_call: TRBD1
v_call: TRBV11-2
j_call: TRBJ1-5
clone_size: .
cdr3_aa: CASSPTQGARNQPQHF
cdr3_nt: TGTGCCAGCAGCCCTACCCAGGGGGCACGAAATCAGCCCCAGCATTTT

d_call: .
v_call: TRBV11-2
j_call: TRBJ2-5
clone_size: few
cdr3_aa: CASSTRLGRETQYF
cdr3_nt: TGTGCCAGCAGCACTCGGTTAGGAAGGGAGACCCAGTACTTC

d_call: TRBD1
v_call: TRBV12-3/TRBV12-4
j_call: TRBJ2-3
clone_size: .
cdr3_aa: CASSRTSGVRGTDAQYF
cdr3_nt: TGTGCCAGCAGCCGAACATCTGGGGTCAGGGGGACAGATGCGCAGTATTTT

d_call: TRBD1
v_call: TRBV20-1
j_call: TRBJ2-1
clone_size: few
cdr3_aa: CSARSLGRLDRNEQFF
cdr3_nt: TGCAGTGCTAGAAGTTTGGGTCGTTTGGACAGGAATGAGCAGTTCTTC

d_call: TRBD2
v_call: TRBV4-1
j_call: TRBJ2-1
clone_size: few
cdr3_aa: CASSQASGDEQFF
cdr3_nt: TGCGCCAGCAGCCAAGCTAGCGGTGATGAGCAGTTCTTC

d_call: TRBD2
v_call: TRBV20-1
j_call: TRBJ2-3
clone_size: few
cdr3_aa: CSVLTSGTDTQYF
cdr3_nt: TGCAGTGTCCTGACTAGCGGTACAGATACGCAGTATTTT

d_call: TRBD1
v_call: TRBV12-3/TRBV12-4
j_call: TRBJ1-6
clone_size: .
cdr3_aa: CASSFLGQPNSPLHF
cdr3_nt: TGTGCCAGCAGTTTTTTGGGACAGCCGAATTCACCCCTCCACTTT

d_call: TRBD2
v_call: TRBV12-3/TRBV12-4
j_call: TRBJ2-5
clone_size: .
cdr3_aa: CASSLGPSGRHNEQYF
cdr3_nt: TGTGCCAGCAGTTTAGGTCCTAGCGGGAGGCATAATGAGCAGTACTTC

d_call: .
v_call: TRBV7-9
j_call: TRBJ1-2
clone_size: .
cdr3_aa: CASSSSGSDSYTF
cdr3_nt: TGTGCCAGCAGCTCATCAGGGAGCGATAGCTACACCTTC

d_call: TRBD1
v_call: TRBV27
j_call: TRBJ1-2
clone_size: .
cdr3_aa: CASSLFGQGYFGYTF
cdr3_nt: TGTGCCAGCAGTTTATTCGGACAGGGGTACTTTGGCTACACCTTC

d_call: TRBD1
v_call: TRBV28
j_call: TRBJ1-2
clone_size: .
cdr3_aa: CASRPIPGTGDFYGYTF
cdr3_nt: TGTGCCAGCAGGCCGATCCCCGGGACAGGGGATTTTTATGGCTACACCTTC

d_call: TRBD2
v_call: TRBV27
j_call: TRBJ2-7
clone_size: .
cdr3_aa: CASSARGLASWGYEQYF
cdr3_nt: TGTGCCAGCAGTGCTCGGGGACTAGCTTCATGGGGCTACGAGCAGTACTTC

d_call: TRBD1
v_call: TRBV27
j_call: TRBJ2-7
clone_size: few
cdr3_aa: CASSPTGKYEQYF
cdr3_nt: TGTGCCAGCAGTCCGACAGGGAAGTACGAGCAGTACTTC

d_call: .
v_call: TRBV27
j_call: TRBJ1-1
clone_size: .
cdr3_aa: CASSPLGGHTEAFF
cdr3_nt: TGTGCCAGCAGTCCCCTCGGTGGGCACACTGAAGCTTTCTTT

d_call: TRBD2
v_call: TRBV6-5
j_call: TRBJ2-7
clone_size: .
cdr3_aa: CASSPLLGGYEQYF
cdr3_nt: TGTGCCAGCAGCCCTTTATTGGGGGGGTACGAGCAGTACTTC

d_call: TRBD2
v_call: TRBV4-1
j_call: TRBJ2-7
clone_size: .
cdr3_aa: CASSQDPAGGSYNEQYF
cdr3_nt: TGCGCCAGCAGCCAAGATCCGGCGGGGGGTTCCTACAATGAGCAGTACTTC

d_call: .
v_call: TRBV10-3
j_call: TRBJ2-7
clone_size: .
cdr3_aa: CAISEPPGARSYEQYF
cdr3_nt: TGTGCCATCAGTGAGCCCCCGGGGGCCAGGTCCTACGAGCAGTACTTC

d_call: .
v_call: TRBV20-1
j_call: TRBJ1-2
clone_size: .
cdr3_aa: CSARGTAGGGYTF
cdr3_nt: TGCAGTGCTAGAGGGACGGCGGGTGGTGGCTACACCTTC

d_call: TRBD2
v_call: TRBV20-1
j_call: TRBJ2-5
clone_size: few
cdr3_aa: CSARPGRVAGLQETQYF
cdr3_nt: TGCAGTGCTAGGCCCGGTCGTGTAGCGGGGCTCCAAGAGACCCAGTACTTC

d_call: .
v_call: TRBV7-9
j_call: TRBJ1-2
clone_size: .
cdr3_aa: CASTLLRPSENYGYTF
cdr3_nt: TGTGCCAGCACCTTATTACGCCCTTCGGAGAACTATGGCTACACCTTC

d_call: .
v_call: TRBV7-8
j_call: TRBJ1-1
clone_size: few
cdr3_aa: CASSDPGTSNTEAFF
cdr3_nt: TGTGCCAGCAGCGATCCCGGGACATCGAACACTGAAGCTTTCTTT

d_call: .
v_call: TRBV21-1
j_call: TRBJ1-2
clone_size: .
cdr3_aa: CASSNLDRGTYGYTF
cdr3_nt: TGTGCCAGCAGCAACCTGGACAGGGGTACCTATGGCTACACCTTC

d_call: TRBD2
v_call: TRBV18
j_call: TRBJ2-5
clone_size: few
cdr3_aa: CATSSGSQETQYF
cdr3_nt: TGTGCCACCTCGAGCGGGAGTCAAGAGACCCAGTACTTC

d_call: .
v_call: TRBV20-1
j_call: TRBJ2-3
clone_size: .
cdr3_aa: CSARAWVGGADTQYF
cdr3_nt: TGCAGTGCTAGAGCGTGGGTCGGGGGAGCAGATACGCAGTATTTT

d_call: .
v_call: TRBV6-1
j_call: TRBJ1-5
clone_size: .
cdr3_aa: CASSPYSSNQPQHF
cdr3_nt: TGTGCCAGCAGCCCCTACTCCTCCAATCAGCCCCAGCATTTT

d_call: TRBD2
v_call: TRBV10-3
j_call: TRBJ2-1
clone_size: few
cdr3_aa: CAISATSGRAIYNEQFF
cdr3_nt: TGTGCCATCAGTGCCACTAGCGGGAGGGCCATCTACAATGAGCAGTTCTTC

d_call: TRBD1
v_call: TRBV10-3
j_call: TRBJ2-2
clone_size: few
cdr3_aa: CAISEVGQATGELFF
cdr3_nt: TGTGCCATCAGTGAGGTTGGACAGGCGACCGGGGAGCTGTTTTTT

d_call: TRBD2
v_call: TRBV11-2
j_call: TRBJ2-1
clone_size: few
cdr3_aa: CASSPLRGGLHEQFF
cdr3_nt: TGTGCCAGCAGCCCCCTCCGCGGGGGGCTTCATGAGCAGTTCTTC

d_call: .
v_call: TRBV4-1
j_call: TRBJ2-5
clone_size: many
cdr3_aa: CASSLRESTLQETQYF
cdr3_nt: TGCGCCAGCAGCCTGCGGGAAAGCACCCTCCAAGAGACCCAGTACTTC

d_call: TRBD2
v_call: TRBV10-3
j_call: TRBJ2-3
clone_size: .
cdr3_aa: CAISEGGGSFTDTQYF
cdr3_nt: TGTGCCATCAGTGAGGGAGGCGGGAGTTTCACAGATACGCAGTATTTT

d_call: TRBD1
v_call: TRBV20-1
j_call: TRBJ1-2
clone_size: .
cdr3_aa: CSAKPGQGPSPNYGYTF
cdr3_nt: TGCAGTGCTAAACCGGGACAGGGGCCCTCCCCTAACTATGGCTACACCTTC

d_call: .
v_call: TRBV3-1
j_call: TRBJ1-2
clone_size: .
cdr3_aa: CASSQALGGRGYTF
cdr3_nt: TGTGCCAGCAGCCAAGCTTTGGGAGGGCGCGGCTACACCTTC

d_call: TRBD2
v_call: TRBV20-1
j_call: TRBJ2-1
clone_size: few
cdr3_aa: CSAPWTGGPVNEQFF
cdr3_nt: TGCAGTGCCCCATGGACGGGGGGGCCGGTGAATGAGCAGTTCTTC

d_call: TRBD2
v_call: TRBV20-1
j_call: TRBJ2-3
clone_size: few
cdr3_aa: CSARKGASGSDTQYF
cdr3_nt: TGCAGTGCTAGAAAAGGGGCTAGCGGTTCAGATACGCAGTATTTT